A selection of T cell receptor beta chains follows, all from one sample in a study of beta chain features in type 1 diabetes. The protocol was immunoSEQ multiplex PCR, while the TCRdb copy is restricted to in-frame clones and leaves out a portion. The sample shows about 340,000 clones, about 13% of them seen only once. Sequencing used naive CD4+ T cells from blood. All receptors derive from a woman aged 18-30 years with type 1 diabetes. CDR3s include the opening cysteine and the closing phenylalanine or tryptophan.

TRBV7-3	TRBJ2-1	13	CASSVASYNEQFF
TRBV20-1	TRBJ2-1	11	CSAAIRGEQFF
TRBV5-1	TRBJ2-7	15	CASSSPGQGAREQYF
TRBV2	TRBJ2-1	14	CASSEVLASVEQFF
TRBV5-4	TRBJ2-2	15	CASSPATRDTGELFF
TRBV2	TRBJ2-6	15	CASSVENSGANVLTF
TRBV5-6	TRBJ2-4	14	CASSLGYAENIQYF
TRBV4-3	TRBJ1-1	14	CASSPLTGGTEAFF
TRBV2	TRBJ2-1	11	CASSEENEQFF
TRBV27	TRBJ1-4	13	CASSLSRREKLFF
TRBV5-4	TRBJ1-2	16	CASSPFAQGGDYGYTF
TRBV29-1	TRBJ2-7	13	CSVLPQAGSEQYF
TRBV19	TRBJ1-1	15	CASMAQGEVSTEAFF
TRBV25-1	TRBJ1-5	13	CASSESQGQPQHF
TRBV6-5	TRBJ1-4	13	CASSGVRGEKLFF
TRBV11-2	TRBJ1-2	14	CASSLEGINYGYTF
TRBV7-9	TRBJ2-5	14	CASSPDRFQETQYF
TRBV19	TRBJ1-1	15	CASSPDSRMNTEAFF
TRBV18	TRBJ2-1	15	CASSPGLAGYNEQFF
TRBV29-1	TRBJ2-1	13	CSGSGYYFGEQFF
TRBV6-5	TRBJ2-5	14	CASSSPTGRETQYF
TRBV20-1	TRBJ2-7	10	CSAILAEQYF
TRBV9	TRBJ2-1	15	CASSDRDRAYNEQFF
TRBV20-1	TRBJ2-1	11	CSASREYEQFF
TRBV5-1	TRBJ2-1	13	CASRTGDYNEQFF
TRBV4-2	TRBJ1-5	14	CASSQGGSGQPQHF
TRBV29-1	TRBJ1-1	12	CSVGRRDAEAFF
TRBV4-3	TRBJ1-2	15	CASSRRRLSTEGYTF
TRBV6-1	TRBJ2-4	13	CAGAGGPKNIQYF
TRBV30	TRBJ2-1	19	CAWSVLLQKPGATYNEQFF
TRBV11-2	TRBJ1-1	11	CASSVRTEAFF
TRBV10-3	TRBJ2-3	16	CAISESLTSGTDTQYF
TRBV18	TRBJ2-1	14	CASSPRDFNNEQFF
TRBV6-5	TRBJ1-3	14	CASSFTRAGNTIYF
TRBV7-6	TRBJ2-6	15	CASSRLNSGANVLTF
TRBV29-1	TRBJ1-2	15	CSVEESPGQVYGYTF
TRBV18	TRBJ2-1	16	CASSPISSGRANEQFF
TRBV28	TRBJ2-7	14	CASRSTVSSYEQYF
TRBV27	TRBJ1-4	14	CASSRQGAGEKLFF
TRBV18	TRBJ2-3	15	CASSPRARGTDTQYF
TRBV2	TRBJ2-5	14	CASSARLALETQYF
TRBV28	TRBJ1-1	14	CASSRGDRHTEAFF
TRBV30	TRBJ2-5	15	CAWTQGLAGEETQYF
TRBV10-3	TRBJ1-1	12	CATTIGSTEAFF
TRBV7-2	TRBJ2-2	16	CASSPTSGSGTGELFF
TRBV14	TRBJ2-3	17	CASSQGYGTKNTDTQYF
TRBV5-1	TRBJ2-6	16	CASSYASGAGANVLTF
TRBV11-2	TRBJ1-5	12	CASGGDNQPQHF
TRBV7-9	TRBJ2-5	17	CASSPRDGGSDGQTQYF
TRBV18	TRBJ1-3	15	CASSPNSLSGNTIYF
TRBV7-2	TRBJ2-5	13	CASGGGRAETQYF
TRBV30	TRBJ1-4	16	CAWSRPRQAINRKLFF
TRBV5-6	TRBJ2-3	15	CASRRLATSTDTQYF